The next 32 T cell receptor beta chains were all read from a single sample in a study of blood T cell repertoires in COVID-19. TCRdb's table, derived via immunoSEQ multiplex PCR, lists solely in-frame clones and lacks some. The sample yields around 340,000 clones, about nine tenths seen once. Input material: PBMCs or T cells enriched from blood (not recorded which). The origin of the receptors is a woman aged 25-40 years who had been exposed to COVID-19.

J is TRBJ1-6 and V is TRBV12-3 or TRBV12-4; the D is unclear. V was shortened by 5 bases and J by 9 bases, with 8 bases between the two germline ends. The CDR3 extends over 12 amino acids. CDR3 coding DNA: TGTGCCAGCAGTGTCCGAGGTTCACCCCTCCACTTT. Residues: CASSVRGSPLHF.

The V gene is TRBV5-8, the J gene TRBJ2-7; 8 bases align to TRBD1. The CDR3 runs 15 residues. Germline V lookup: CDR1 SGHTS, CDR2 YDEGEE. J was trimmed by 2 bases and V by 1 base; bases with no gene match: 5. For the CDR3, the DNA is TGTGCCAGCAGCTTGTCAGGGGGCATACCCTACGAGCAGTACTTC. This translates into CASSLSGGIPYEQYF. Full variable domain (missing parts from reference TRBV5-8 and TRBJ2-7): EAGVTQSPTHLIKTRGQQATLRCSPISGHTSVYWYQQALGLGLQFLLWYDEGEERNRGNFPPRFSGRQFPNYSSELNVNALELEDSALYLCASSLSGGIPYEQYFGPGTRLTVT.

CDR3 region: CATHSGGRAFF. Written as DNA, the CDR3 is TGTGCCACACATTCGGGGGGGCGGGCTTTCTTT. The rearrangement uses TRBV28 and TRBJ1-1; a weak D match, TRBD1 (6 bases). Germline CDR1 reads MDHEN; CDR2 reads SYDVKM. V was trimmed by 10 bases and J by 11 bases, leaving 17 bases between them. The CDR3 runs to 11 residues. Based on the CDR3 plus reference TRBV28 and TRBJ1-1, the full variable domain is DVKVTQSSRYLVKRTGEKVFLECVQDMDHENMFWYRQDPGLGLRLIYFSYDVKMKEKGDIPEGYSVSREKKERFSLILESASTNQTSMYLCATHSGGRAFFGQGTRLTVV.

The chain uses TRBV9 and TRBJ2-7; the match to TRBD2 covers 13 bases. The CDR3 is 16 residues long. Trimming took 3 bases from V and 3 from J; bases not matched to a gene: 6. CDR1 and CDR2 (germline): SGDLS, YYNGEE. The DNA of the CDR3 is TGTGCCAGCAGCGCCGGGACTAGCGGGAAATACTACGAGCAGTACTTC. Translating it yields CASSAGTSGKYYEQYF.

This chain uses TRBV27 with TRBJ2-7, with 12 bases that match TRBD2. Trimming at V came to 6 bases and at J to 10 bases, leaving 10 bases not matched to a gene. Germline assignment: CDR1 MNHEY and CDR2 SMNVEV (reference sequence). The CDR3 runs to 14 residues. DNA for the CDR3: TGTGCCAGCAGCCGCGGGACTAGCGGGCTAGACCAGTACTTC. It is translated as CASSRGTSGLDQYF.

The V gene is TRBV9, the J gene TRBJ2-1, with D possibly matching TRBD2 (6 bases). The CDR3 runs to 15 residues. Germline values: CDR1 SGDLS, CDR2 YYNGEE. Trimming took off 0 bases at V and 5 bases at J, with 12 bases between the two ends. CDR3 amino acids: CASSVVGEANNEQFF. For the CDR3, the DNA is TGTGCCAGCAGCGTAGTCGGGGAGGCCAACAATGAGCAGTTCTTC.

As regards this clone: The junction shows a germline mismatch at one end, possibly a read error. The chain links TRBV6-8 to TRBJ1-6, with a tentative D call TRBD1 (6 bases). The germline V gene encodes CDR1 MNHGY and CDR2 SAAAGT. The CDR3 spans 16 residues. The chain's CDR3 is CASRYYRDSYNSPLHF. The CDR3 coding sequence is TGTGCCAGCAGATACTACAGGGATTCGTATAATTCACCCCTCCACTTT.

The genes are TRBV14 and TRBJ2-5, with 7 bases lining up with TRBD1. The CDR3 loop spans 15 amino acids. The germline V gene encodes CDR1 SGHDN and CDR2 FVKESK. Trimming took 4 bases from V and 2 from J; bases not matched to a gene: 7. For the CDR3, the DNA is TGTGCCAGCAGCCCGACGACAGGGAGTCAAGAGACCCAGTACTTC. This codes for CASSPTTGSQETQYF. Looking up the rest from reference TRBV14 and TRBJ2-5 gives the full variable domain: EAGVTQFPSHSVIEKGQTVTLRCDPISGHDNLYWYRRVMGKEIKFLLHFVKESKQDESGMPNNRFLAERTGGTYSTLKVQPAELEDSGVYFCASSPTTGSQETQYFGPGTRLLVL.

J is TRBJ1-6 and V is TRBV28; D uncertain. V was trimmed by 2 bases and J by 9 bases, leaving 5 bases between them. There are 12 residues in the CDR3. The germline CDR1 and CDR2 sequences are MDHEN and SYDVKM. The CDR3 nucleotides are TGTGCCAGCAGTTTAGGGAGTTCACCCCTCCACTTT. This translates into CASSLGSSPLHF.

The gene calls are TRBV7-9 and TRBJ1-2; D remains ambiguous. Germline loops: CDR1 SEHNR, CDR2 FQNEAQ (reference sequence). Trimming removed 1 base at V and 5 bases at J, with 11 bases between. CDR3 size: 14 residues. The CDR3 loop is CASSLGSGRYGYTF. In nucleotides, the CDR3 is TGTGCCAGCAGCTTAGGGTCAGGAAGATATGGCTACACCTTC.

The chain couples TRBV5-1 to TRBJ2-1, with 11 bases lining up with TRBD2. The CDR3 is made up of 14 amino acids. V dropped 5 bases and J dropped 7; count of bases not matched to a gene: 5. CDR1 is SGHRS, CDR2 YFSETQ, per germline. Here the CDR3 DNA reads TGCGCCAGCAGACTATGGACTAGCGGGAATGAGCAGTTCTTC. Protein product: CASRLWTSGNEQFF. Combining the CDR3 with reference TRBV5-1 and TRBJ2-1 gives the whole variable domain KAGVTQTPRYLIKTRGQQVTLSCSPISGHRSVSWYQQTPGQGLQFLFEYFSETQRNKGNFPGRFSGRQFSNSRSEMNVSTLELGDSALYLCASRLWTSGNEQFFGPGTRLTVL.

The chain recombines TRBV7-6 with TRBJ1-1; 8 positions match TRBD1. The germline gives CDR1 SGHVS, CDR2 FNYEAQ. V was pared by 5 bases and J by 0 bases, with 5 bases of the junction left unmatched. The CDR3 covers 15 residues. Here the CDR3 DNA reads TGTGCCAGCAGCCTCGGGACAGGTATGAACACTGAAGCTTTCTTT. This codes for CASSLGTGMNTEAFF.

This clone has just one count. This chain links TRBV3-1 (or the pseudogene TRBV3-2) with TRBJ2-4, with D maybe TRBD1 (7 bases). Germline CDR1 and CDR2: LGHDT and YNNKEL (reference sequence). V lost 4 bases and J lost 8, with 15 bases in between. The CDR3 spans 14 residues. CDR3 region: CASSPRQGGDIQYF. For the CDR3, the DNA is TGTGCCAGCAGCCCTCGACAGGGAGGAGACATTCAGTACTTC.

This chain joins TRBV28 and TRBJ2-7; 7 nucleotides align to TRBD2. The CDR3 totals 13 residues. Germline V gene sequence: CDR1 MDHEN, CDR2 SYDVKM. The trim removed 2 bases at V and 5 bases at J, leaving 3 bases unmatched. The CDR3 is CASSLGLVNEQYF. The CDR3 DNA reads TGTGCCAGCAGTTTAGGACTAGTCAACGAGCAGTACTTC.

The chain combines TRBV29-1 with TRBJ2-7; 13 bases agree with TRBD2. The CDR3 loop spans 20 amino acids. J gave up 5 bases and V 3 bases, and 22 bases lay outside the gene matches. Germline V lookup: CDR1 SQVTM, CDR2 ANQGSEA. The chain's CDR3 is CSVEPQEILAGGTEPHEQYF. For the CDR3, the DNA is TGCAGCGTTGAGCCACAAGAAATACTAGCGGGAGGGACGGAACCGCACGAGCAGTACTTC.

The gene calls are TRBV20-1 and TRBJ2-3; 9 nucleotides match TRBD2. Trimming at V came to 3 bases and at J to 3 bases, leaving 7 bases not matched to a gene. Looked up from germline, CDR1 is DFQATT and CDR2 is SNEGSKA (reference sequence). The CDR3 extends over 15 amino acids. CDR3 in amino acids: CSASEVAGETDTQYF. The CDR3, as DNA: TGCAGTGCTAGTGAGGTAGCGGGAGAGACAGATACGCAGTATTTT.

The chain couples TRBV19 to TRBJ2-3; 10 bases are shared with TRBD2. The V gene end was trimmed by 6 bases and the J gene end by 3 bases; junction bases not matched to a gene: 6. CDR3 length equals 15 residues. The germline V gene encodes CDR1 LNHDA and CDR2 SQIVND (reference sequence). CDR3 sequence: CASRRTSGVTDTQYF. CDR3 sequence (DNA): TGTGCCAGTAGAAGGACTAGCGGAGTAACAGATACGCAGTATTTT. Variable domain in full (rest from reference TRBV19 and TRBJ2-3): DGGITQSPKYLFRKEGQNVTLSCEQNLNHDAMYWYRQDPGQGLRLIYYSQIVNDFQKGDIAEGYSVSREKKESFPLTVTSAQKNPTAFYLCASRRTSGVTDTQYFGPGTRLTVL.

The chain joins TRBV7-9 to TRBJ1-6; D perhaps matches TRBD1 (6 bases). The CDR3 consists of 13 residues. V lost 5 bases, J lost 9 bases, and 11 bases lay in between. The germline V gene has CDR1 SEHNR and CDR2 FQNEAQ (reference sequence). The CDR3: CASSLRTASPLHF. As DNA, the CDR3 is TGTGCCAGCAGCCTCCGGACAGCTTCACCCCTCCACTTT.

V is TRBV6-5 and J is TRBJ2-3, with 7 bases matching TRBD2. CDR3 length equals 15 residues. CDR1 and CDR2 from the germline V gene are MNHEY and SVGAGI. V shed 5 bases, J shed 0 bases, and the junction held 5 bases outside the gene matches. This CDR3 reads CASSILAESTDTQYF. The CDR3 DNA reads TGTGCCAGCAGTATTCTAGCGGAGAGCACAGATACGCAGTATTTT.

This chain connects TRBV9 to TRBJ2-1; 11 bases agree with TRBD2. The V gene's germline CDR1 is SGDLS and CDR2 YYNGEE. This CDR3 has 16 residues. The V segment lost 3 bases and the J segment 0 bases; nucleotides outside the gene matches: 2. CDR3 DNA: TGTGCCAGCAGCGCCACTAGCGGGAGCTCCTACAATGAGCAGTTCTTC. This sequence encodes CASSATSGSSYNEQFF.

The genes are TRBV5-6 and TRBJ1-5; D is perhaps TRBD1 (6 bases). Trimming left V 0 bases short and J 12 bases short, with 10 bases between. The CDR3 is made up of 12 amino acids. Germline CDR1 and CDR2: SGHDT and YYEEEE. In nucleotides, the CDR3 is TGTGCCAGCAGCTTGGCCTGGGGACACCAGCATTTT. Translated, it gives CASSLAWGHQHF.

The CDR3 reads CASTPSGRGHNEQFF. The CDR3 DNA reads as TGTGCCAGCACCCCTAGCGGGAGAGGCCACAATGAGCAGTTCTTC. This chain joins TRBV9 and TRBJ2-1; 10 bases map to TRBD2. With V trimmed by 6 bases and J by 5 bases, 8 bases remained unmatched. The CDR3 has 15 residues. Germline values: CDR1 SGDLS, CDR2 YYNGEE.

Comment on this clone: The junction and the germline gene differ at one end; a read error may be behind it. The CDR3 loop is CASSLSVGGNTEAFF. CDR3 nucleotides: TGTGCCAGCAGTCTATCCGTCGGGGGGAACACTGAAGCTTTCTTT. The chain links TRBV27 to TRBJ1-1; D is possibly TRBD1 (5 bases). CDR3 length equals 15 residues. Germline V gene lookup returns CDR1 MNHEY and CDR2 SMNVEV (reference sequence).

This chain joins TRBV12-3 or TRBV12-4 and TRBJ1-1; D remains ambiguous. The CDR3 contains 13 residues. The V gene lost 5 bases and the J gene lost 1 base, with 8 bases spanning the gap. CDR3 region: CASSRLGNTEAFF. In DNA, the CDR3 is TGTGCCAGCAGTCGACTGGGGAACACTGAAGCTTTCTTT.

The V and J genes are TRBV11-2 and TRBJ2-5; D remains unclear. V was trimmed by 1 base and J by 2 bases, leaving 8 bases between them. The length of the CDR3 is 14 residues. Germline-derived CDR1 and CDR2 are SGHAT and FQNNGV. The DNA of the CDR3 is TGTGCCAGCAGCTTAGTAGATTTACAAGAGACCCAGTACTTC. It yields the protein CASSLVDLQETQYF.

The V and J genes are TRBV5-8 and TRBJ2-3; 13 bases fit TRBD2. The germline CDR1 and CDR2 sequences are SGHTS and YDEGEE. The J segment lost 0 bases and the V segment lost 5 bases, leaving 12 bases of the junction unmatched. The CDR3 sequence is 19 residues long. DNA for the CDR3: TGTGCCAGCAGTCGAAGAGGGACTAGCGGGGACTCAAGCACAGATACGCAGTATTTT. Translated, it gives CASSRRGTSGDSSTDTQYF.

This rearrangement joins TRBV19 to TRBJ1-6, with 10 positions matching TRBD1. Per the germline V gene, CDR1 is LNHDA and CDR2 is SQIVND (reference sequence). This CDR3 is built from 17 residues. Unmatched junction bases numbered 11, after V lost 5 bases and J lost 7 bases. The CDR3 sequence: CASSEDSGTGDNSPLHF. CDR3 sequence (DNA): TGTGCCAGTAGTGAGGACTCGGGGACAGGGGACAATTCACCCCTCCACTTT.

The V and J genes are TRBV6-5 and TRBJ2-7; 8 bases match TRBD2. The CDR3 spans 13 residues. Per the germline V gene, CDR1 is MNHEY and CDR2 is SVGAGI. With V trimmed by 9 bases and J by 2 bases, 6 bases remained unmatched. The CDR3 region has the DNA TGTGCCAGTCTGACTAGCGCGCCCTACGAGCAGTACTTC. Protein product: CASLTSAPYEQYF.

The sample holds one count of this clone. The V gene is TRBV30, the J gene TRBJ1-1; D is possibly TRBD1 (5 bases). V was clipped by 7 bases and J by 11 bases, with 20 bases between them. The CDR3 has 12 amino acids. The germline gives CDR1 GTSNPN, CDR2 SVGIG (reference sequence). CDR3 region: CAFYGGGNTAFF. The CDR3 region has the DNA TGTGCCTTTTACGGGGGGGGTAATACGGCTTTCTTT.

This clone was counted a few times. The chain is built from TRBV7-9 and TRBJ2-7; 10 positions agree with TRBD2. The CDR3 sequence is 16 residues long. Germline lookup yields CDR1 SEHNR and CDR2 FQNEAQ (reference sequence). The ends lost 5 bases at V and 3 bases at J; junction bases unmatched: 10. The CDR3 coding sequence is TGTGCCAGCAGCCAAAGTCTAGCGGGAGACCTCTACGAGCAGTACTTC. Translating it yields CASSQSLAGDLYEQYF.

V usage is TRBV28 and J usage is TRBJ1-5; 7 bases are a match to TRBD1. CDR1 and CDR2 (germline): MDHEN, SYDVKM. The CDR3 extends over 16 amino acids. The junction had 6 bases not matched to a gene; V was cut back by 3 bases and J by 1 base. The chain's CDR3 is CASSFPEGASNQPQHF. The DNA for the CDR3 is TGTGCCAGCAGTTTCCCTGAGGGGGCGAGCAATCAGCCCCAGCATTTT.

The CDR3 DNA is TGTGCCTGGAGTCTAGATAGCAATCAGCCCCAGCATTTT. Its translation is CAWSLDSNQPQHF. J is TRBJ1-5 and V is TRBV30, with D uncertain. Trimming took off 2 bases at V and 0 bases at J, with 5 bases between the two ends. The CDR3 is 13 amino acids. The germline V gene encodes CDR1 GTSNPN and CDR2 SVGIG (reference sequence). The full variable domain, completed using reference TRBV30 and TRBJ1-5, is SQTIHQWPATLVQPVGSPLSLECTVEGTSNPNLYWYRQAAGRGLQLLFYSVGIGQISSEVPQNLSASRPQDRQFILSSKKLLLSDSGFYLCAWSLDSNQPQHFGDGTRLSIL.